This T cell receptor (beta chain) stems from a study of blood T cell repertoires in COVID-19. On the study more broadly: Some COVID-19 samples were acute and others convalescent; all came from the United States, Italy and Spain.

Methods used by the authors: Scientists estimated how many nucleated cells there were by amplifying reference gene primers. The assay was immunoSEQ multiplex PCR, and TCRdb's table has in-frame clones only and misses some. That table supplies the V and J calls and clone size; D and trimming were determined from the DNA. Counted here are fewer than 250,000 clones, approximately 84% occurring once; the ten biggest clones make up under 4.5%. This CDR3 is built from 12 residues. CDR1 and CDR2 from the germline V gene are SNHLY and FYNNEI. The ends were cut back, 5 bases at V and 6 bases at J, with 10 bases in the middle.

The V call is TRBV2, the J call TRBJ1-2; D ambiguous. This TCR derives from a man aged 50 to 59 with acute or convalescent COVID-19. The source material was peripheral blood. The CDR3 DNA sequence: TGTGCCAGCAGTCCGCCAGTGGATGGCTACACCTTC. Residues: CASSPPVDGYTF. The full variable domain, completed using reference TRBV2 and TRBJ1-2, is EPEVTQTPSHQVTQMGQEVILRCVPISNHLYFYWYRQILGQKVEFLVSFYNNEISEKSEIFDDQFSVERPDGSNFTLKIRSTKLEDSAMYFCASSPPVDGYTFGSGTRLTVV.